The rows below give T cell receptor beta chains drawn from one sample of a study of T cells in Graves' hyperthyroidism and ophthalmopathy. TCRdb itself ran the multiplex PCR reads through MiXCR, one entry per CDR3 protein. The sample has 490,000 or so distinct CDR3 sequences; around a fifth are singletons. The sequenced sample was blood. These receptors all stem from a woman between 65 and 79 years old with Graves' ophthalmopathy. Each CDR3 is given with its conserved first and last residue. Each record gives: CDR3 protein, CDR3 DNA, V gene, clone size, D gene, J gene. D genes are given only for firm matches. Some rows have no size entry. The others give once, few or many, or a class for an expanded clone.

cdr3_aa: CSAPRDSQGPQHF
cdr3_nt: TGCAGTGCTCCCAGGGATTCCCAGGGGCCCCAGCATTTT
v_call: TRBV20-1
clone_size: few
d_call: .
j_call: TRBJ1-5

cdr3_aa: CASSLGGSTGELFF
cdr3_nt: TGTGCCAGCAGCTTAGGTGGGAGCACCGGGGAGCTGTTTTTT
v_call: TRBV7-3
clone_size: .
d_call: .
j_call: TRBJ2-2

cdr3_aa: CAWKGRNTEAFF
cdr3_nt: TGTGCCTGGAAGGGGAGGAACACTGAAGCTTTCTTT
v_call: TRBV30
clone_size: many
d_call: .
j_call: TRBJ1-1

cdr3_aa: CASSDSYRHGELFF
cdr3_nt: TGTGCCAGCAGTGACTCCTATAGACACGGGGAGCTGTTTTTT
v_call: TRBV6-2/TRBV6-3
clone_size: .
d_call: .
j_call: TRBJ2-2

cdr3_aa: CASSPVNQPQHF
cdr3_nt: TGTGCCAGCAGCCCAGTTAATCAGCCCCAGCATTTT
v_call: TRBV7-2
clone_size: many
d_call: .
j_call: TRBJ1-5

cdr3_aa: CASSLQQGVYTEAFF
cdr3_nt: TGTGCCAGCAGTTTACAGCAGGGGGTGTACACTGAAGCTTTCTTT
v_call: TRBV28
clone_size: many
d_call: TRBD1
j_call: TRBJ1-1

cdr3_aa: CSASQRPLDEQYF
cdr3_nt: TGCAGTGCTAGTCAGCGACCCCTCGACGAGCAGTACTTC
v_call: TRBV20-1
clone_size: few
d_call: .
j_call: TRBJ2-7

cdr3_aa: CASSSLAGARDTQYF
cdr3_nt: TGTGCCAGCAGTTCCTTAGCGGGGGCGAGGGACACGCAGTATTTT
v_call: TRBV12-3/TRBV12-4
clone_size: .
d_call: TRBD2
j_call: TRBJ2-3

cdr3_aa: CASSLSSEPGLGEQFF
cdr3_nt: TGCGCCAGCAGTCTTAGCAGTGAACCCGGTCTGGGTGAGCAGTTCTTC
v_call: TRBV10-1
clone_size: few
d_call: .
j_call: TRBJ2-1

cdr3_aa: CASSLQAGEETQYF
cdr3_nt: TGCGCCAGCAGCTTGCAGGCAGGGGAAGAGACCCAGTACTTC
v_call: TRBV5-1
clone_size: few
d_call: .
j_call: TRBJ2-5

cdr3_aa: CSARDLTGLAGGTKNIQYF
cdr3_nt: TGCAGTGCTAGAGATCTTACAGGACTAGCGGGGGGAACCAAAAACATTCAGTACTTC
v_call: TRBV20-1
clone_size: .
d_call: TRBD2
j_call: TRBJ2-4

cdr3_aa: CAITVGETQYF
cdr3_nt: TGTGCCATCACGGTCGGAGAGACCCAGTACTTC
v_call: TRBV10-3
clone_size: few
d_call: .
j_call: TRBJ2-5

cdr3_aa: CASSKLGSSTDTQYF
cdr3_nt: TGTGCCAGCAGCAAGCTAGGGAGTAGCACAGATACGCAGTATTTT
v_call: TRBV6-2/TRBV6-3
clone_size: .
d_call: .
j_call: TRBJ2-3

cdr3_aa: CASSAATERVAFF
cdr3_nt: TGTGCCAGCAGTGCAGCGACCGAACGGGTAGCTTTCTTT
v_call: TRBV6-1
clone_size: many
d_call: .
j_call: TRBJ1-1

cdr3_aa: CAIRGSGRAGTGELFF
cdr3_nt: TGTGCCATCAGAGGTAGCGGGAGGGCGGGCACCGGGGAGCTGTTTTTT
v_call: TRBV10-3
clone_size: .
d_call: TRBD2
j_call: TRBJ2-2

cdr3_aa: CASSHGKRLAGGYEQYF
cdr3_nt: TGTGCCAGCAGCCATGGCAAGAGACTAGCGGGAGGCTACGAGCAGTACTTC
v_call: TRBV3-1
clone_size: few
d_call: TRBD2
j_call: TRBJ2-7

cdr3_aa: CSAGGNEKLFF
cdr3_nt: TGCAGTGCAGGGGGTAATGAAAAACTGTTTTTT
v_call: TRBV20-1
clone_size: .
d_call: .
j_call: TRBJ1-4

cdr3_aa: CASSLARFFLYNEQFF
cdr3_nt: TGTGCCAGCAGCTTAGCGAGGTTTTTTCTCTACAATGAGCAGTTCTTC
v_call: TRBV7-2
clone_size: .
d_call: .
j_call: TRBJ2-1

cdr3_aa: CAFSRVRGGELFF
cdr3_nt: TGTGCCTTCAGCCGGGTGCGGGGCGGGGAGCTGTTTTTT
v_call: TRBV30
clone_size: .
d_call: .
j_call: TRBJ2-2

cdr3_aa: CASTLSGSGYNEQFF
cdr3_nt: TGTGCCAGCACCCTTAGCGGGAGCGGCTACAATGAGCAGTTCTTC
v_call: TRBV2
clone_size: few
d_call: TRBD2
j_call: TRBJ2-1

cdr3_aa: CASSHIRGPLDNEQFF
cdr3_nt: TGTGCCAGCAGCCATATCAGGGGCCCTTTAGACAATGAGCAGTTCTTC
v_call: TRBV7-9
clone_size: .
d_call: .
j_call: TRBJ2-1

cdr3_aa: CASSQEVLAGWDEQLF
cdr3_nt: TGTGCCAGCAGCCAAGAGGTACTAGCGGGATGGGATGAGCAGCTCTTC
v_call: TRBV3-1
clone_size: .
d_call: TRBD2
j_call: TRBJ2-1